The clone carrying this T cell receptor (beta chain) was detected a few times. Its antigen is not known. Germline V gene data show CDR1 as MNHEY and CDR2 as SVGAGI. Trimming took off 4 bases at V and 8 bases at J, with 11 bases between the two ends. This CDR3 has 12 residues. A second PCR, run for about 7 to 11 cycles, used a sample-barcoded 5' primer plus a J-beta primer mix. One entry per CDR3 protein, called by TCRdb with MiXCR from the 5' RACE reads. The data show about 800,000 distinct CDR3 sequences, 20% to 30% seen once. This sample was taken from a study of blood T cells in healthy people across ages. Study summary: Per two T cells, about one barcoded beta molecule was captured through template switching. Study-wide findings and caveats: Per-million-T-cell TCR beta diversity fell roughly linearly with age.

The same data also went into a second study, on T cells of mothers and their children.

The J gene is TRBJ2-5, the V gene TRBV6-5; the D gene is possibly TRBD2 (5 bases). Sequenced sample: blood. This clonotype originated in a boy aged 10-17 years in good health. CDR3 DNA sequence: TGTGCCAGCAGTTCTCCGGGGATCACCCAGTACTTC. Its translation: CASSSPGITQYF.